Below are 4 T cell receptor beta chains sequenced from a single sample in a study of cytomegalovirus exposure and HLA in healthy donors. The PCR made use of 60 Vbeta and 13 Jbeta primers. Data came from immunoSEQ multiplex PCR; TCRdb stores just in-frame clones and leaves some out. The profile covers fewer than 150,000 clones, with around 76% appearing a single time and approximately 4% taken by the ten largest. Sequenced input: PBMCs. These receptors all come from a man aged 18-30 years in good health and CMV-seronegative.

There are a few counts of this clone. The rearrangement links TRBV30 to TRBJ1-1, with TRBD1 matching over 9 bases. In germline, CDR1 is GTSNPN, CDR2 SVGIG (reference sequence). Losses at the gene ends were 8 bases for V and 7 bases for J; bases not matched to a gene: 5. The CDR3 totals 11 residues. The CDR3 DNA reads as TGTGCCGGCACAGGGGGCAATGAAGCTTTCTTT. This translates into CAGTGGNEAFF.

The chain is built from TRBV5-4 and TRBJ1-5; tentative D call: TRBD1 (6 bases). Per germline, CDR1 SGHNT and CDR2 YYREEE (reference sequence). The V and J ends lost 2 bases and 6 bases respectively, with 9 bases between them. CDR3 size: 13 residues. In nucleotides, the CDR3 is TGTGCCAGCAGCTTCGGGGGGCGTCAGCCCCAGCATTTT. This sequence encodes CASSFGGRQPQHF. The full variable domain, completed using reference TRBV5-4 and TRBJ1-5, is ETGVTQSPTHLIKTRGQQVTLRCSSQSGHNTVSWYQQALGQGPQFIFQYYREEENGRGNFPPRFSGLQFPNYSSELNVNALELDDSALYLCASSFGGRQPQHFGDGTRLSIL.

This chain uses TRBV9 with TRBJ1-4; 7 bases are shared with TRBD1. CDR3 length equals 15 residues. Germline CDR1 SGDLS, CDR2 YYNGEE. The ends lost 3 bases at V and 3 bases at J; junction bases unmatched: 5. CDR3 amino acids: CASSETGHPNEKLFF. The CDR3 nucleotides read TGTGCCAGCAGCGAGACAGGGCACCCTAATGAAAAACTGTTTTTT.

The chain has TRBV4-1 and TRBJ2-6, with 10 bases fitting TRBD2. This CDR3 spans 18 amino acids. V gave up 4 bases and J gave up 4 bases; unmatched junction bases: 10. CDR1 is MGHRA and CDR2 is YSYEKL in the germline V gene. DNA of the CDR3: TGCGCCAGCAGCCTACCTCTAGCGGGAGTTGCCGGGGCCAACGTCCTGACTTTC. Translated: CASSLPLAGVAGANVLTF.